The sequence of this T cell receptor beta chain was determined in a study of T cell responses to AZD1222 COVID-19 vaccine (dated by TCRdb to the early 2020s). General notes on the study: TCR sequencing was performed for some 250 trial participants, of whom approximately 200 were given two doses of AZD1222 and roughly 25 were given two doses of MenACWY control vaccine. Trial participants were enrolled by age into 18-55, 56-69 and 70-plus year subgroups, with roughly 150, 30 and 60 TCR-sequenced participants respectively. Study-wide conclusions, independent of this receptor: The vaccine-associated CD4 TCRs covered the entire spike protein, and the dominant responses fell in regions 160-218 and 743-854. No day 14 peak-response samples were available, so repertoires were characterized only after the peak T cell response. Spike-specific TCR breadth and depth rose significantly after two AZD1222 doses compared with day 0 and with MenACWY recipients. Participants were mostly white British and included more females than males, and it was suggested by the authors that clonal diversity may have been underestimated. In the small 56-69-year group, the increase in depth fell short of significance, most likely because of low power. Epitopes outside the regions mutated in the B.1.351 and B.1.1.7 variants were reportedly recognized by nearly half of the unique spike-specific TCRs. Conclusions about previously exposed vaccinees were limited because only a handful of AZD1222 recipients were SARS-CoV-2 seropositive at baseline.

The CDR3 contains 13 residues, cysteine and phenylalanine counted. Only CDR3 DNA remains: 39 bases, in frame from the first base. The germline V gene specifies ENHRY as CDR1 and SYGVKD as CDR2. Trimming removed 8 bases from V and 1 base from J; the gene matches leave 4 bases unexplained. Interpreted using the paper, the time point label stands for: about 28 days (+/-7) after the second vaccine dose. AZD1222 recipients given second doses at about 4 weeks or at about 12 weeks were pooled, since spike-specific TCR depth and breadth were not found to differ between the two schedules. Vaccinee samples were obtained from the UK trials COV001 and COV002, which included a single-blind randomized controlled phase 2/3 trial of AZD1222 (ChAdOx1 nCoV-19) in healthy adults. For TCRbeta chain sequencing, PBMC samples were collected from trial participants at day 0 and at day 28 after the second dose. The CDR3 regions of human TCRbeta chains were subjected to immunosequencing. Under the source paper's analysis protocol: TCRs in the repertoires were matched against a reference library of SARS-CoV-2-specific TCRs that had been generated with the MIRA antigen-specificity platform. Breadth meant the fraction of unique TCRs that were SARS-CoV-2-associated, whereas depth meant the fraction of total T cells that were SARS-CoV-2-associated. Using the MIRA data, each spike-specific TCR was mapped to the spike region that the TCR reacts to and placed in a CD4 or CD8 class. Log10-transformed breadth and depth values were compared by one-way ANOVA with Sidak's multiple comparisons tests. In its TCRdb copy, this immuneACCESS table keeps in-frame sequences only and misses some clones. Where compared with another copy, unresolved V genes explain less than half of these, and the others have no known cause. V and J calls and clone size are given by that table; D and trimming were obtained from the DNA. A total of 15,000 or so clones appear in this sample, approximately 84% of them only once. The ten most abundant clones make up roughly two fifths of the sample.

Turning to this clone: What antigen it recognizes has not been identified. No qualities accompany the bases; no much larger clone lies one base away.

The chain is made from TRBV10-3 and TRBJ1-2, with 7 middle bases fitting TRBD1. The receptor comes from an adult who received the AZD1222 COVID-19 vaccine. The source was peripheral blood, collected 28 days after the second AZD1222 dose. The sequence in DNA is TGTGCCATCGGGGACAGTTTTAACTATGGCTACACCTTC. Protein translation: CAIGDSFNYGYTF.